This T cell receptor beta chain was identified during a study of shared clonotypes between healthy human individuals. Study-wide context: Samples came from a couple of female and a few male donors aged 18 to 49.

With respect to this clone: Its cognate antigen is unknown.

The protocol was immunoSEQ multiplex PCR, while the TCRdb copy is restricted to in-frame clones and leaves out a portion. The sample contains about 980,000 clones, 76% of which appear only once. Points from the study as a whole: With several donors compared, about 5% of naive CD4 clonotypes were shared. Rarefaction curves obtained for sorted subsets showed sequencing incomplete despite large depth.

Germline V gene data show CDR1 as WSHSY and CDR2 as SAAADI. Trimming removed 8 bases from V and 3 bases from J, with 10 bases in between. The CDR3 extends over 12 amino acids. Sequencing used memory CD4+ T cells sorted from blood. Subset indicated: CD45RA-negative fraction. This chain uses TRBV10-2 with TRBJ2-5, with D unclear. This clonotype originated in a man between 18 and 29 years old in good health. CDR3 sequence (DNA): TGCGCCAGCGGTCAAAGCAAAGAGACCCAGTACTTC. Protein sequence: CASGQSKETQYF.